This TCR beta chain comes out of a study of CD8 T cells in Susac syndrome. Study-level information: Clinical remission applied to roughly eight sequenced Susac syndrome patients, and roughly 6 had active disease.

Concerning this clonotype itself: The junction does not match germline at one end; this may be a read error.

The authors reverse transcribed roughly 0.5 to 1 ug RNA with random hexamers. TCRdb recomputed calls from the immunoSEQ multiplex PCR reads with MiXCR, one row per CDR3 protein. The sample shows under 85,000 distinct CDR3 sequences, roughly 94% of them seen only once. Germline V gene sequence: CDR1 SGHDT, CDR2 YYEEEE. CDR3 size: 12 residues. The chain joins TRBV5-6 to TRBJ2-4; 15 nucleotides align to TRBD2. This sequence originates from a human donor with Susac syndrome. Sample: CD8+ T cells from PBMCs. In nucleotides, the CDR3 is TGTGCCAGCAGCTTTGGACTAGCGGGAGGGCTGTTC. Translating it yields CASSFGLAGGLF.